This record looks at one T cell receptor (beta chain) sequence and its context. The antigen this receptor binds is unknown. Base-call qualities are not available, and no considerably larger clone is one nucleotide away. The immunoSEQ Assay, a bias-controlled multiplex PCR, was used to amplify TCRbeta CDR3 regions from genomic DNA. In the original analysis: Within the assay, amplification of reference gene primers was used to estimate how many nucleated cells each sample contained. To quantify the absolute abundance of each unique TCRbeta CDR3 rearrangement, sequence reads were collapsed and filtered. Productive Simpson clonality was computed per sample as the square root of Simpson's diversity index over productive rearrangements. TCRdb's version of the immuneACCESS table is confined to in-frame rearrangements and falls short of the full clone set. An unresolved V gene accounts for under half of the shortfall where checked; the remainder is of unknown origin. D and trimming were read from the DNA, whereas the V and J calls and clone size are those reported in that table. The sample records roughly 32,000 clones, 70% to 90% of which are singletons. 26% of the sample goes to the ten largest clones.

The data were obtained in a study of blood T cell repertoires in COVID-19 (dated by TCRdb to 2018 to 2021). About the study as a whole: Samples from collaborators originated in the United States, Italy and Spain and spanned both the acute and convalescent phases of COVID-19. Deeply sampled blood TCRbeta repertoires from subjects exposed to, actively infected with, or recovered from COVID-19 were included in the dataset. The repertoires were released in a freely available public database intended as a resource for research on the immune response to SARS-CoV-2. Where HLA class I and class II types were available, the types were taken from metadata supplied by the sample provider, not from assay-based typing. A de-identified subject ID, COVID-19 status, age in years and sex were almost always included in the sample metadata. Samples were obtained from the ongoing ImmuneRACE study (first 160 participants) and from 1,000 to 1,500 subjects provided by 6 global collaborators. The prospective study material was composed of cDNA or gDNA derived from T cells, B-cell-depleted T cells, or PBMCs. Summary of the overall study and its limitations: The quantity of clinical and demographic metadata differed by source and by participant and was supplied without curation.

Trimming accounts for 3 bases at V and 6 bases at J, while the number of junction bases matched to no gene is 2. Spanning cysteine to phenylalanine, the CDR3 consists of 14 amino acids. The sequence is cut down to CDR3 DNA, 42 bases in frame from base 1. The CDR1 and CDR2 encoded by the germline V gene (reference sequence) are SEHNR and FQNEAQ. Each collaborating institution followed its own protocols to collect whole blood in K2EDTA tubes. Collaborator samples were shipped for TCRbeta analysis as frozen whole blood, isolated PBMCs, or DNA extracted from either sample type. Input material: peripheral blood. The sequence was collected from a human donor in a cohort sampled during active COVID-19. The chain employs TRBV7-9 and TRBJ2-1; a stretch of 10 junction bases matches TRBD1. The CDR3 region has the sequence CASSLDRGTNEQFF. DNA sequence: TGTGCCAGCAGCTTGGACAGGGGGACCAATGAGCAGTTCTTC.